This T cell receptor (beta chain) was sequenced for a study of neurological immune-mediated disorders. Using its own MiXCR run on the 5' RACE reads, TCRdb lists one record per CDR3 protein. The sample has about 65,000 distinct CDR3 sequences; over 4% are singletons. Germline loops: CDR1 LGHDT, CDR2 YNNKEL (reference sequence). The V segment lost 4 bases and the J segment 6 bases; nucleotides outside the gene matches: 5. The CDR3 consists of 13 residues. This clonotype was detected many times. Sequencing was done on a sample of PBMCs. The clonotype was recovered from a man aged 45 to 65 with multiple sclerosis. The rearrangement links TRBV3-1 to TRBJ1-2; 7 bases line up with TRBD1. Here the CDR3 DNA reads TGTGCCAGCAGCCGCACGACAGGGAATGGCTACACCTTC. Its translation is CASSRTTGNGYTF.